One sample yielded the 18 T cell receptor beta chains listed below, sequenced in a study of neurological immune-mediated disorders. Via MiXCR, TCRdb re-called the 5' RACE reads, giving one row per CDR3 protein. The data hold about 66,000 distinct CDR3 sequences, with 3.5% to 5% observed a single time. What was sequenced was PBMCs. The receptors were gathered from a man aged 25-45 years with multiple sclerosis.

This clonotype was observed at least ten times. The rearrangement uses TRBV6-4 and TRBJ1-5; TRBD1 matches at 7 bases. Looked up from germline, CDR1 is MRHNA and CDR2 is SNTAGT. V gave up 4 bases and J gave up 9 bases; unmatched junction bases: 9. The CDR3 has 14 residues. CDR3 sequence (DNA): TGTGCCAGCAGTGCGGACAGGACCACAGGGCCCCAGCATTTT. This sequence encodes CASSADRTTGPQHF.

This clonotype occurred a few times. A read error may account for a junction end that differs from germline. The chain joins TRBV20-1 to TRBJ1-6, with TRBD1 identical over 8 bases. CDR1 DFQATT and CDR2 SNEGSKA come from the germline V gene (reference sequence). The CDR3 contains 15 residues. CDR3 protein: CSASDRAGANSPLNF. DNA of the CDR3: TGCAGTGCCTCGGACAGGGCTGGTGCAAATTCACCCCTCAACTTT.

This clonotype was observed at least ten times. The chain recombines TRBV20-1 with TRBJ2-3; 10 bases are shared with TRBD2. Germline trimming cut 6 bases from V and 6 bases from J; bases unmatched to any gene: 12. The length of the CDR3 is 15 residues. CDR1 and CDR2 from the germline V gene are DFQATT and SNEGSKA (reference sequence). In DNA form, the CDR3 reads TGCAGTGCCCCCCCGAGAAGCGGGGGGGTGGATACGCAGTATTTT. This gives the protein CSAPPRSGGVDTQYF.

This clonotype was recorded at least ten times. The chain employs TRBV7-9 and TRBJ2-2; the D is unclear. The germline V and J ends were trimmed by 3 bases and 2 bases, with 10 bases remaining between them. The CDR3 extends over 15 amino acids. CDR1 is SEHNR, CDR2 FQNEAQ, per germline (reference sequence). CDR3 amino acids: CASSFGQTNTGELFF. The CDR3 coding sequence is TGTGCCAGCAGCTTCGGGCAGACCAACACCGGGGAGCTGTTTTTT.

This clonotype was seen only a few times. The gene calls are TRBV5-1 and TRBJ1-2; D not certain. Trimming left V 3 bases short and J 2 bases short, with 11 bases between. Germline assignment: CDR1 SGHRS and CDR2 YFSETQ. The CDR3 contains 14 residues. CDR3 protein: CASSWESANYGYTF. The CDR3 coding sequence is TGCGCCAGCAGCTGGGAATCGGCGAACTATGGCTACACCTTC.

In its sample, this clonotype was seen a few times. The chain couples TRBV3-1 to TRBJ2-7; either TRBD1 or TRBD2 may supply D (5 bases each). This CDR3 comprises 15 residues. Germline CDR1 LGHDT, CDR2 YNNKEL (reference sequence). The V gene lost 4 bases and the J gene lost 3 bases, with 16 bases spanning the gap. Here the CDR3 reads CASSLGNLGHYEQYF. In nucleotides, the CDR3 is TGTGCCAGCAGCCTCGGGAATTTAGGACACTACGAGCAGTACTTC.

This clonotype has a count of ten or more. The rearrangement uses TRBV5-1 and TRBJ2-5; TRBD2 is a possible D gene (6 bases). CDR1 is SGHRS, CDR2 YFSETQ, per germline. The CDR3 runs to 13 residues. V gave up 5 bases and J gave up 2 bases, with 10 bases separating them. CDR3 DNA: TGCGCCAGCAGAAGGGACTTTCAAGAGACCCAGTACTTC. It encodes CASRRDFQETQYF.

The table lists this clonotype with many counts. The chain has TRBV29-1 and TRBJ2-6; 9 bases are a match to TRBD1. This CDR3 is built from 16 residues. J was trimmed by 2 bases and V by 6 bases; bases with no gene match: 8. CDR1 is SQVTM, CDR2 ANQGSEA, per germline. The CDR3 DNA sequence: TGCAGCGTCAGGGGACAGGGAGCGACTGGGGCCAACGTCCTGACTTTC. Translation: CSVRGQGATGANVLTF.

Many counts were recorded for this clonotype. The CDR3 nucleotides read TGTGCCAGCAGTGAAGTGCGGACACATAGCAATCAGCCCCAGCATTTT. Amino acid sequence: CASSEVRTHSNQPQHF. This chain connects TRBV6-1 to TRBJ1-5, with D perhaps TRBD1 (5 bases). The length of the CDR3 is 16 residues. CDR1 is MNHNS and CDR2 is SASEGT in the germline V gene. Trimming left V 1 base short and J 0 bases short, with 10 bases between.

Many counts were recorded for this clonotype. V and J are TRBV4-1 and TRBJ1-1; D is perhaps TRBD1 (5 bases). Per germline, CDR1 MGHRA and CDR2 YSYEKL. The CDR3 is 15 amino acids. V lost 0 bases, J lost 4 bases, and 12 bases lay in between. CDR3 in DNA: TGCGCCAGCAGCCAAGAGGCAGGGACGGCCACTGAAGCTTTCTTT. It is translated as CASSQEAGTATEAFF.

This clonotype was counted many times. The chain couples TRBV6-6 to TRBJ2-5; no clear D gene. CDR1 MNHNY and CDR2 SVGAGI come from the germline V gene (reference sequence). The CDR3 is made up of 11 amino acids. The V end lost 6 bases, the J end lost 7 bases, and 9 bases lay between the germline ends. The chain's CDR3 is CASREPGTQYF. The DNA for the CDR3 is TGTGCCAGCAGAGAACCGGGGACCCAGTACTTC.

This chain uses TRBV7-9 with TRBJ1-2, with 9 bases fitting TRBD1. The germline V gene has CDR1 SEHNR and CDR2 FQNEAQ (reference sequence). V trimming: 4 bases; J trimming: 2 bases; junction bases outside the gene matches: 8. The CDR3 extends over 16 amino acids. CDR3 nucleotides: TGTGCCAGCAGCTCCCAAGAGACAGGGGGGAACTATGGCTACACCTTC. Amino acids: CASSSQETGGNYGYTF.

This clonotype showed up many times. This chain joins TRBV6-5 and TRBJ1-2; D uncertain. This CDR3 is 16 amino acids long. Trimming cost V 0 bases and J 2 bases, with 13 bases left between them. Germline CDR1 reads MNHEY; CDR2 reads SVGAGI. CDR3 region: CASSYSVPGSNYGYTF. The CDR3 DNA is TGTGCCAGCAGTTACTCGGTTCCAGGTTCGAACTATGGCTACACCTTC.

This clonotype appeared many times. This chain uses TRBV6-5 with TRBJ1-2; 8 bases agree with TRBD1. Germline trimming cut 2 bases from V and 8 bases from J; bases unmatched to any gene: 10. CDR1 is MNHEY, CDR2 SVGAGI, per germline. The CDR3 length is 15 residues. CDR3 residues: CASSYPGQALGGYTF. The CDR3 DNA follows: TGTGCCAGCAGTTACCCGGGACAGGCTTTAGGGGGCTACACCTTC.

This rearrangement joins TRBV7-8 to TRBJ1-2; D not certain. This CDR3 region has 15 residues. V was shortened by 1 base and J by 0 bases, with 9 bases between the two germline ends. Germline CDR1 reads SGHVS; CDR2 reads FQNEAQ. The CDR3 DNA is TGTGCCAGCAGCTTAGGAAGGGCCTCTAACTATGGCTACACCTTC. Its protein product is CASSLGRASNYGYTF.

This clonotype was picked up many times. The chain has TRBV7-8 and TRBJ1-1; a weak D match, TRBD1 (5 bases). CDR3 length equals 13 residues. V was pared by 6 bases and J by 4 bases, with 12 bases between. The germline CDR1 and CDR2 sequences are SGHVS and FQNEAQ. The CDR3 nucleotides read TGTGCCAGCAGGAGGGGTCGGGGCACTGAAGCTTTCTTT. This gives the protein CASRRGRGTEAFF.

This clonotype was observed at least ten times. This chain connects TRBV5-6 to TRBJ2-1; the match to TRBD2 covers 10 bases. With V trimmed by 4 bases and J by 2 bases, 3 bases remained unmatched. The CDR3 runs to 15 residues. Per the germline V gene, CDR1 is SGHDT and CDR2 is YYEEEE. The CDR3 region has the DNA TGTGCCAGCAGCGTAACTAGCGGGGCCTACAATGAGCAGTTCTTC. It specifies CASSVTSGAYNEQFF.

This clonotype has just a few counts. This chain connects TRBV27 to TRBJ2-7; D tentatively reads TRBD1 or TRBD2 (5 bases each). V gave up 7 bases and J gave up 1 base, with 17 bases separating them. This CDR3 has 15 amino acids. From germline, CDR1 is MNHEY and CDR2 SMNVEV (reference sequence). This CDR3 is CASTRQGRSSYEQYF. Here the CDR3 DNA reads TGTGCCAGCACCCGCCAGGGACGGTCATCCTACGAGCAGTACTTC.